The entry below gives a single T cell receptor beta chain sequence along with its context. The data stem from a study of T cells in Graves' hyperthyroidism and ophthalmopathy. CDR1 and CDR2 (germline): SGDLS, YYNGEE. V lost 0 bases to trimming and J lost 6 bases, with 9 bases between them. The CDR3 has 14 residues. TCR beta CDR3 regions were amplified from RNA transcripts. Using the HTBI primer set, a first-round RT-PCR was run on the TCR CDR3. MiXCR, run by TCRdb on the multiplex PCR reads, gives a single entry per CDR3 protein. The sample records some 420,000 distinct CDR3 sequences, roughly 15% being singletons.

The chain carries TRBV9 and TRBJ1-4; the D gene is possibly TRBD1 (5 bases). This TCR derives from a woman between 18 and 30 years old with Graves' hyperthyroidism. Sequencing used blood. CDR3 region: CASSVEGVDEKLFF. CDR3 DNA sequence: TGTGCCAGCAGCGTAGAAGGGGTCGATGAAAAACTGTTTTTT.